This T cell receptor beta chain derives from a study of identical twins. Per the germline V gene, CDR1 is DFQATT and CDR2 is SNEGSKA (reference sequence). This CDR3 is 14 amino acids long. Trimming shortened V by 3 bases and J by 4 bases, and 15 bases separated the two germline ends. One entry per CDR3 protein, called by TCRdb with MiXCR from the 5' RACE reads. In the table there are around 500,000 distinct CDR3 sequences, 13% to 15% of which are singletons. This sample also appeared in a second study, on yellow fever vaccine responses in identical twins.

Input material: CD4+ T cells sorted from blood. The receptor was isolated from a woman aged 18-29 years in good health. The rearrangement uses TRBV20-1 and TRBJ2-5; D is tentatively TRBD1 or TRBD2 (5 bases each). CDR3 DNA sequence: TGCAGTGCTAGGGAGGACTTTAGGGGAGAGACCCAGTACTTC. Translated: CSAREDFRGETQYF.